Each of the 13 T cell receptor beta chains below was sequenced from the same sample in a study of post-analysis software for immune sequencing data. Findings of the study overall: In patients, a few TRBV segments were more frequent than in controls, with TRBV5-6, TRBV5-1 and TRBV20-1 among them.

Unique molecular identifiers were present in the TCR beta cDNA libraries. MiXCR, run by TCRdb on the PCR reads, gives a single entry per CDR3 protein. The sample shows roughly 620,000 distinct CDR3 sequences, about 40% of them seen only once. Antigens of these TCRs are unknown. The sample was blood. Source of these receptors: a girl aged 10-17 years with multiple sclerosis.

In this sample, this clonotype turned up once. This chain joins TRBV10-3 and TRBJ1-2, with D unclear. The V end lost 7 bases, the J end lost 6 bases, and 18 bases lay between the germline ends. Per germline, CDR1 ENHRY and CDR2 SYGVKD. The CDR3 contains 14 residues. CDR3 loop: CAITDSSDKDGYTF. CDR3 DNA: TGTGCCATCACCGACTCCTCCGATAAGGATGGCTACACCTTC.

The rearrangement uses TRBV27 and TRBJ2-6; 7 bases agree with TRBD1. Trimming removed 6 bases from V and 4 bases from J; junction bases left unmatched: 12. This CDR3 comprises 17 residues. Per the germline V gene, CDR1 is MNHEY and CDR2 is SMNVEV (reference sequence). CDR3: CASRRGTAQGGANVLTF. DNA for the CDR3: TGTGCCAGCAGAAGGGGGACAGCCCAAGGAGGGGCCAACGTCCTGACTTTC.

The chain carries TRBV5-1 and TRBJ2-6, with 7 nucleotides matching TRBD1. V gave up 5 bases and J gave up 0 bases; unmatched junction bases: 8. Germline V gene data show CDR1 as SGHRS and CDR2 as YFSETQ. The CDR3 runs 17 residues. The CDR3 loop reads CASRKGAFVSGANVLTF. For the CDR3, the DNA is TGCGCCAGCAGAAAGGGGGCCTTCGTCTCTGGGGCCAACGTCCTGACTTTC.

The chain is built from TRBV6-5 and TRBJ2-5, with D perhaps TRBD1 (5 bases). The DNA end lines up better with TRBJ2-7; the J call may be wrong. The CDR3 length is 14 residues. Germline V gene sequence: CDR1 MNHEY, CDR2 SVGAGI. As DNA, the CDR3 is TGTGCCAGCAGTTATAGCAGGGTTGGTTACGAGCAGTACTTC. It encodes CASSYSRVGYEQYF.

The sample holds a few counts of this clonotype. This chain connects TRBV10-3 to TRBJ2-7; weak D call: TRBD1 (6 bases). The CDR3 loop spans 15 amino acids. The V and J ends lost 2 bases and 5 bases respectively, with 16 bases between them. CDR1 ENHRY and CDR2 SYGVKD come from the germline V gene. This CDR3 reads CAISEPRTVSNEQYF. The CDR3, as DNA: TGTGCCATCAGTGAGCCACGGACAGTTTCTAACGAGCAGTACTTC.

J is TRBJ1-2 and V is TRBV12-3 or TRBV12-4; no clear D gene. The V end lost 5 bases, the J end lost 0 bases, and 19 bases lay between the germline ends. The CDR3 spans 17 residues. The CDR3 DNA is TGTGCCAGCAGTCCACAAGAGGTGTTAGGGCCTAACTATGGCTACACCTTC. Translated, it gives CASSPQEVLGPNYGYTF.

The chain carries TRBV12-3 or TRBV12-4 and TRBJ2-7, with 10 bases that match TRBD2. J gave up 4 bases and V 6 bases, and 15 bases lay outside the gene matches. This CDR3 spans 17 amino acids. The CDR3 region is CASRGGSTSGVGYEQYF. The CDR3 coding sequence is TGTGCCAGCAGGGGGGGGTCAACTAGCGGGGTCGGTTACGAGCAGTACTTC.

In its sample, this clonotype was seen many times. The chain carries TRBV15 and TRBJ2-7; D unclear. This CDR3 comprises 14 residues. CDR1 and CDR2 from the germline V gene are LNHNV and YYDKDF (reference sequence). Deletions cut 2 bases from V and 7 bases from J, with 15 bases between. CDR3 DNA: TGTGCCACCAGCAGAAGGCATCCAAGTGAAGAGCAGTACTTC. It yields the protein CATSRRHPSEEQYF.

The sample holds a few counts of this clonotype. The chain uses TRBV5-1 and TRBJ2-7, with D perhaps TRBD1 (5 bases). The CDR3 consists of 15 residues. The germline CDR1 and CDR2 sequences are SGHRS and YFSETQ. The germline V and J ends were trimmed by 4 bases and 3 bases, with 17 bases remaining between them. In nucleotides, the CDR3 is TGCGCCAGCAGCGTGCAGGGTTCCCCCTTCTACGAGCAGTACTTC. Its translation: CASSVQGSPFYEQYF.

The V and J genes are TRBV6-5 and TRBJ2-1, with D possibly TRBD2 on 7 matching bases. V dropped 3 bases and J dropped 3 bases, with 15 bases sitting between them. CDR1 is MNHEY, CDR2 SVGAGI, per germline. The length of the CDR3 is 16 residues. The CDR3 protein is CASSYGGGPLYNEQFF. CDR3 coding DNA: TGTGCCAGCAGTTATGGGGGGGGCCCCCTCTACAATGAGCAGTTCTTC.

J is TRBJ2-1 and V is TRBV7-2; D remains ambiguous. Germline CDR1 is SGHTA and CDR2 is FQGNSA. The V gene lost 1 base and the J gene lost 0 bases, with 7 bases spanning the gap. The CDR3 contains 15 residues. The CDR3 reads CASSLGPTSYNEQFF. Here the CDR3 DNA reads TGTGCCAGCAGCTTAGGGCCGACCTCCTACAATGAGCAGTTCTTC.

The V call is TRBV12-3 or TRBV12-4, the J call TRBJ2-3; 7 nucleotides match TRBD2. The CDR3 is 15 amino acids. Trimming cost V 4 bases and J 1 base; bases outside gene matches: 5. The DNA for the CDR3 is TGTGCCAGCAGTTCTGGACTAGGCGGCACAGATACGCAGTATTTT. Amino acid sequence: CASSSGLGGTDTQYF.

The gene calls are TRBV7-9 and TRBJ2-2; no firm D call. The CDR3 length is 13 residues. Trimming shortened V by 5 bases and J by 6 bases, and 10 bases separated the two germline ends. Germline loops: CDR1 SEHNR, CDR2 FQNEAQ (reference sequence). This CDR3 reads CASSPTVAGELFF. In DNA form, the CDR3 reads TGTGCCAGCAGCCCCACGGTAGCCGGGGAGCTGTTTTTT.